This T cell receptor (beta chain) was sequenced in a study of blood T cell repertoires in COVID-19. Only in-frame clones appear in the TCRdb table, and some are missing; sequencing was by immunoSEQ multiplex PCR. The table records around 100,000 clones, about 89% of them present only once. Looked up from germline, CDR1 is SGHTA and CDR2 is FQGTGA. Trimming pared 5 bases from V and 2 bases from J, leaving 9 bases between. This CDR3 contains 13 residues. The clonotype comes from a human donor in a cohort sampled during active COVID-19. Sequencing was performed on peripheral blood. The genes are TRBV7-3 and TRBJ1-2; D is undetermined. In nucleotides, the CDR3 is TGTGCCAGCAGCCCCGACACAAACTATGGCTACACCTTC. This encodes CASSPDTNYGYTF.